Following are 17 T cell receptor beta chains from one sample sequenced in a study of T cell repertoires in cytomegalovirus infection. Their antigens are not known. From the reads, TCRdb called clonotypes with MiXCR, one entry per CDR3 protein. The sample has around 300,000 distinct CDR3 sequences; 25% are singletons. The source material was cultured PBMCs, sampled from culture after CMV antigen stimulation. The source of these receptors is a human donor in good health (CMV status not recorded). Some clones in this sample may be carry-over from other donors' samples.

This clonotype was observed once. The chain is built from TRBV6-2 or TRBV6-3 and TRBJ2-7; 13 bases are shared with TRBD2. The CDR3 contains 14 residues. After removal of 6 bases from V and 6 bases from J, the junction contained 5 bases not matched to a gene. Germline-derived CDR1 and CDR2 are MNHEY and SVGEGT. The CDR3 DNA follows: TGTGCCAGCAGCGGACTAGCGGGAGTATCCGAGCAGTACTTC. Translated: CASSGLAGVSEQYF.

The rearrangement uses TRBV9 and TRBJ2-1; D unresolved. Germline V gene lookup returns CDR1 SGDLS and CDR2 YYNGEE. V lost 0 bases and J 6 bases, leaving 10 bases between the germline ends. CDR3 length equals 14 residues. The chain's CDR3 is CASSVATASNEQFF. The CDR3 nucleotides are TGTGCCAGCAGCGTAGCTACTGCCTCCAATGAGCAGTTCTTC.

This clonotype was found a few times. The rearrangement joins TRBV10-3 to TRBJ2-7; the D gene could be TRBD1 or TRBD2 (5 bases each). CDR1 is ENHRY, CDR2 SYGVKD, per germline. CDR3 size: 13 residues. Trimming took 8 bases from V and 0 from J, leaving 11 bases between them. Here the CDR3 reads CAIRGRDSYEQYF. The CDR3 bases are TGTGCCATCCGGGGACGGGACTCCTACGAGCAGTACTTC.

This clonotype was counted between two and nine times. CDR3 DNA: TGTGCCAGCAGCCGATCAGGGGTCCCCTTGGGTACGCAGTATTTT. It yields the protein CASSRSGVPLGTQYF. The chain recombines TRBV6-1 with TRBJ2-3; D possibly corresponds to TRBD1 (6 bases). This CDR3 spans 15 amino acids. V was shortened by 6 bases and J by 8 bases, with 21 bases between the two germline ends. The germline CDR1 and CDR2 sequences are MNHNS and SASEGT.

This clonotype was counted a few times. This chain joins TRBV19 and TRBJ1-5; D not certain. The CDR3 covers 15 residues. Germline CDR1 LNHDA, CDR2 SQIVND (reference sequence). Trimming removed 5 bases at V and 0 bases at J, with 11 bases between. This CDR3 is CASSGSRNSNQPQHF. In nucleotides, the CDR3 is TGTGCCAGTAGTGGGTCCCGTAATAGCAATCAGCCCCAGCATTTT.

The rearrangement links TRBV24-1 to TRBJ2-2; 8 bases fit TRBD2. V shed 2 bases, J shed 6 bases, and the junction held 4 bases outside the gene matches. The CDR3 has 15 amino acids. Germline CDR1 and CDR2: KGHDR and SFDVKD. The CDR3 loop reads CATSDSSGSSGELFF. The CDR3 bases are TGTGCCACCAGTGATTCGAGCGGGAGTTCCGGGGAGCTGTTTTTT.

This clonotype was found a few times. V usage is TRBV20-1 and J usage is TRBJ2-5, with a weak D call TRBD1 (8 bases). V gave up 8 bases and J gave up 5 bases, with 18 bases separating them. The germline V gene encodes CDR1 DFQATT and CDR2 SNEGSKA (reference sequence). This CDR3 region has 13 residues. The CDR3 coding sequence is TGCAGTTCGAACGGACAGGGAGGGGAGACCCAGTACTTC. Residues: CSSNGQGGETQYF.

This clonotype showed up many times. This chain joins TRBV7-2 and TRBJ2-2, with 13 bases fitting TRBD2. Trimming cost V 6 bases and J 9 bases; bases outside gene matches: 4. Germline V gene sequence: CDR1 SGHTA, CDR2 FQGNSA. CDR3 length: 14 residues. CDR3 protein: CASSRTSGSRELFF. The DNA for the CDR3 is TGTGCCAGCAGTCGGACTAGCGGGAGCAGGGAGCTGTTTTTT.

The J gene is TRBJ2-1, the V gene TRBV11-2; 7 nucleotides match TRBD2. Trimming removed 6 bases from V and 3 bases from J; junction bases left unmatched: 8. From germline, CDR1 is SGHAT and CDR2 FQNNGV. CDR3 length: 15 residues. CDR3 sequence: CASSPLAGVYNEQFF. The DNA of the CDR3 is TGTGCCAGCAGTCCCCTCGCGGGAGTCTACAATGAGCAGTTCTTC.

There are many counts of this clonotype. CDR3 residues: CASSRTVLSSYNSPLHF. The CDR3 DNA reads as TGTGCCAGCAGTCGGACAGTCCTGAGCTCCTATAATTCACCCCTCCACTTT. The rearrangement links TRBV5-8 to TRBJ1-6, with D possibly being TRBD1 (6 bases). In germline, CDR1 is SGHTS, CDR2 YDEGEE. V gave up 5 bases and J gave up 0 bases, with 15 bases separating them. The CDR3 is 17 residues long. Full variable domain (remainder filled in from reference TRBV5-8 and TRBJ1-6): EAGVTQSPTHLIKTRGQQATLRCSPISGHTSVYWYQQALGLGLQFLLWYDEGEERNRGNFPPRFSGRQFPNYSSELNVNALELEDSALYLCASSRTVLSSYNSPLHFGNGTRLTVT.

This clonotype occurred once. V is TRBV19 and J is TRBJ2-3; D call uncertain. Trimming removed 6 bases at V and 2 bases at J, with 18 bases between. This CDR3 has 16 residues. CDR1 is LNHDA, CDR2 SQIVND, per germline (reference sequence). CDR3 sequence: CASSQTDPYLTDTQYF. The CDR3 nucleotides are TGTGCCAGTAGCCAGACGGACCCCTATCTCACAGATACGCAGTATTTT.

This clonotype was seen a few times. The V call is TRBV13, the J call TRBJ2-2, with no clear D. The CDR3 totals 15 residues. V was cut by 5 bases and J by 2 bases, with 12 bases left in between. Germline V gene data show CDR1 as PRHDT and CDR2 as FYEKMQ (reference sequence). CDR3 loop: CASSRGRPNTGELFF. DNA for the CDR3: TGTGCCAGCAGCCGCGGTAGGCCTAACACCGGGGAGCTGTTTTTT.

In the case of this clonotype: The germline gene is not matched at one end of the junction; a read error may be the cause. The V call is TRBV4-1, the J call TRBJ2-3, with 9 bases matching TRBD2. CDR1 is MGHRA, CDR2 YSYEKL, per germline. The CDR3 totals 17 residues. The CDR3 protein is CASSQGEIAGGTDTQYF. CDR3 coding DNA: TGTGCCAGCAGCCAAGGGGAAATAGCGGGAGGCACAGATACGCAGTATTTT.

This clonotype was detected ten times or more. This chain joins TRBV7-8 and TRBJ2-7; a weak D match, TRBD2 (6 bases). Trimming stripped 1 base from V and 1 base from J, with 8 bases between. Germline CDR1 and CDR2: SGHVS and FQNEAQ. This CDR3 region has 14 residues. CDR3 in amino acids: CASSLVGTSYEQYV. DNA for the CDR3: TGTGCCAGCAGCTTAGTAGGGACTTCCTACGAGCAGTACGTC.

This clonotype was picked up a small number of times. This chain links TRBV12-5 with TRBJ2-1; perhaps TRBD1 as D (5 bases). V gave up 2 bases and J gave up 10 bases, with 15 bases separating them. The CDR3 sequence is 14 residues long. Germline V gives CDR1 LGHNT, CDR2 FRNRAP. The CDR3: CASGLSGQSGEQFF. Here the CDR3 DNA reads TGTGCTAGTGGTTTGTCCGGGCAATCAGGGGAGCAGTTCTTC. Drawing the rest from reference TRBV12-5 and TRBJ2-1, the complete variable domain is DARVTQTPRHKVTEMGQEVTMRCQPILGHNTVFWYRQTMMQGLELLAYFRNRAPLDDSGMPKDRFSAEMPDATLATLKIQPSEPRDSAVYFCASGLSGQSGEQFFGPGTRLTVL.

V usage is TRBV12-3 or TRBV12-4 and J usage is TRBJ2-7, with D unclear. Trimming took off 3 bases at V and 5 bases at J, with 11 bases between the two ends. The CDR3 covers 13 residues. The CDR3 sequence: CASSFNPSDEQYV. CDR3 bases: TGTGCCAGCAGTTTTAACCCCTCTGACGAGCAGTACGTC.

This clonotype was recorded a few times. The V gene is TRBV6-2 or TRBV6-3, the J gene TRBJ2-7; 8 bases map to TRBD2. There are 15 residues in the CDR3. V lost 0 bases to trimming and J lost 5 bases; unmatched junction nucleotides: 6. From germline, CDR1 is MNHEY and CDR2 SVGEGT. CDR3 loop: CASSYSTAGVHEQYF. Here the CDR3 DNA reads TGTGCCAGCAGTTACTCAACAGCGGGAGTTCACGAGCAGTACTTC.